The 32 T cell receptor beta chains presented below share a single source sample, sequenced in a study of beta chain features in type 1 diabetes. Expressed TCRB transcripts were sequenced because the isolated RNA had all been reverse transcribed beforehand. The method was immunoSEQ multiplex PCR; TCRdb's version includes in-frame clones alone and lacks a portion of them. The profile covers 200,000 to 250,000 clones, with about 11% appearing a single time and approximately 1.4% taken by the ten largest. Sequenced sample: central memory CD4+ T cells from blood. Every receptor here comes from a man between 18 and 35 years old in good health.

In this sample, this clone turned up many times. This CDR3 fails to terminate in the conserved phenylalanine or tryptophan, so it likely reflects a read error. Because the CDR3's place on the DNA is in doubt, the DNA is left out and the CDR3 is given as listed by TCRdb. This chain links TRBV25-1 with TRBJ2-7. CDR1 and CDR2 from the germline V gene are MGHDK and SYGVNS. Including both end residues, the CDR3 is 8 amino acids long. CDR3 sequence reads: CATLTGLS.

The CDR3 nucleotides are TGTGCCAGCAGCTTATTGGGACTAGTTCGAGAGACCCAGTACTTC. Amino acids: CASSLLGLVRETQYF. The gene calls are TRBV11-2 and TRBJ2-5; TRBD2 agrees at 8 bases. CDR1 is SGHAT, CDR2 FQNNGV, per germline. Trimming at V came to 2 bases and at J to 4 bases, leaving 6 bases not matched to a gene. This CDR3 has 15 residues.

This chain joins TRBV5-4 and TRBJ2-3; tentative D call: TRBD2 (6 bases). The CDR3 is made up of 15 amino acids. V was shortened by 7 bases and J by 3 bases, with 18 bases between the two germline ends. Germline-derived CDR1 and CDR2 are SGHNT and YYREEE (reference sequence). The CDR3 loop reads CASQESGFGTDTQYF. CDR3 DNA: TGTGCCAGCCAAGAGAGCGGGTTTGGTACAGATACGCAGTATTTT.

This clone has just a few counts. The gene calls are TRBV7-9 and TRBJ2-2, with 11 bases identical to TRBD2. The junction had 3 bases not matched to a gene; V was cut back by 6 bases and J by 3 bases. The CDR3 totals 15 residues. Germline V lookup: CDR1 SEHNR, CDR2 FQNEAQ (reference sequence). CDR3 region: CASRGTSGYTGELFF. Here the CDR3 DNA reads TGTGCCAGCAGGGGGACTAGCGGCTACACCGGGGAGCTGTTTTTT. Using reference TRBV7-9 and TRBJ2-2 for the parts outside the CDR3, the full variable domain is DTGVSQNPRHKITKRGQNVTFRCDPISEHNRLYWYRQTLGQGPEFLTYFQNEAQLEKSRLLSDRFSAERPKGSFSTLEIQRTEQGDSAMYLCASRGTSGYTGELFFGEGSRLTVL.

This clone has more than one count but fewer than ten. The CDR3 DNA reads TGTGCCATCATGGGACAGGATTACTCCTACGAGCAGTACTTC. Its protein is CAIMGQDYSYEQYF. The chain is built from TRBV10-3 and TRBJ2-7, with 8 bases fitting TRBD1. The junction had 5 bases not matched to a gene; V was cut back by 7 bases and J by 0 bases. CDR1 is ENHRY and CDR2 is SYGVKD in the germline V gene. The CDR3 is made up of 14 amino acids.

The V and J genes are TRBV27 and TRBJ2-3; no clear D. Between the trimmed V and J ends, which lost 3 bases and 2 bases, there was a span of 6 bases. The CDR3 is 13 amino acids. Germline V gene sequence: CDR1 MNHEY, CDR2 SMNVEV (reference sequence). Here the CDR3 reads CASSFTPTDTQYF. Here the CDR3 DNA reads TGTGCCAGCAGTTTTACACCCACAGATACGCAGTATTTT.

This clone has a handful of counts. The chain has TRBV6-6 and TRBJ2-1, with 9 nucleotides matching TRBD1. The CDR3 extends over 14 amino acids. The junction had 9 bases not matched to a gene; V was cut back by 11 bases and J by 4 bases. Germline-derived CDR1 and CDR2 are MNHNY and SVGAGI (reference sequence). The CDR3 sequence is CAALPGQGYNEQFF. CDR3 DNA sequence: TGTGCCGCCCTACCGGGACAGGGTTACAATGAGCAGTTCTTC.

This rearrangement joins TRBV6-5 to TRBJ2-3; D remains ambiguous. Trimming shortened V by 2 bases and J by 3 bases, and 6 bases separated the two germline ends. The germline V gene has CDR1 MNHEY and CDR2 SVGAGI. The CDR3 loop spans 13 amino acids. The CDR3 spells CASSYPPTDTQYF. CDR3 DNA sequence: TGTGCCAGCAGTTACCCGCCTACAGATACGCAGTATTTT.

The CDR3 sequence: CASSLQPGNTEAFF. For the CDR3, the DNA is TGCGCCAGCAGCCTTCAACCGGGGAACACTGAAGCTTTCTTT. This chain links TRBV5-1 with TRBJ1-1; D is unresolved. The CDR3 totals 14 residues. The germline gives CDR1 SGHRS, CDR2 YFSETQ. V lost 4 bases and J 1 base, leaving 11 bases between the germline ends.

The chain recombines TRBV7-8 with TRBJ1-2; a weak D match, TRBD1 (6 bases). The germline V gene has CDR1 SGHVS and CDR2 FQNEAQ. Trimming stripped 1 base from V and 8 bases from J, with 11 bases between. This CDR3 is 13 amino acids long. As DNA, the CDR3 is TGTGCCAGCAGCTTAGGGACAGATAGAGGCTACACCTTC. Translating gives CASSLGTDRGYTF.

The rearrangement uses TRBV14 and TRBJ2-7; no reliable D call. The germline V gene has CDR1 SGHDN and CDR2 FVKESK. Trimming took off 1 base at V and 6 bases at J, with 10 bases between the two ends. The CDR3 extends over 13 amino acids. CDR3 in DNA: TGTGCCAGCAGCCAAGGTGGGAAGGCCGAGCAGTACTTC. Its protein is CASSQGGKAEQYF.

The chain joins TRBV9 to TRBJ2-1, with D unresolved. The germline gives CDR1 SGDLS, CDR2 YYNGEE. CDR3 length: 15 residues. Trimming pared 0 bases from V and 6 bases from J, leaving 13 bases between. CDR3 DNA sequence: TGTGCCAGCAGCGTAGTGGGCGTGTGGGGCAATGAGCAGTTCTTC. Translating it yields CASSVVGVWGNEQFF. The full variable domain, completed using reference TRBV9 and TRBJ2-1, is DSGVTQTPKHLITATGQRVTLRCSPRSGDLSVYWYQQSLDQGLQFLIQYYNGEERAKGNILERFSAQQFPDLHSELNLSSLELGDSALYFCASSVVGVWGNEQFFGPGTRLTVL.

The chain has TRBV29-1 and TRBJ2-4; D remains unclear. The CDR3 runs 13 residues. Trimming took off 1 base at V and 0 bases at J, with 4 bases between the two ends. Germline-derived CDR1 and CDR2 are SQVTM and ANQGSEA. CDR3 coding DNA: TGCAGCGTTGAAGGGGCAGCCAAAAACATTCAGTACTTC. Its protein product is CSVEGAAKNIQYF.

This clone has a handful of counts. This chain links TRBV29-1 with TRBJ1-4, with a weak D call TRBD1 (6 bases). Trimming shortened V by 4 bases and J by 8 bases, and 11 bases separated the two germline ends. The CDR3 is made up of 12 amino acids. The germline V gene encodes CDR1 SQVTM and CDR2 ANQGSEA. CDR3 amino acids: CSVVGGDEKLFF. The DNA of the CDR3 is TGCAGCGTTGTAGGGGGGGACGAAAAACTGTTTTTT.

Only a few counts were recorded for this clone. The gene calls are TRBV9 and TRBJ2-1; the D gene is possibly TRBD2 (5 bases). Germline-derived CDR1 and CDR2 are SGDLS and YYNGEE. Trimming stripped 6 bases from V and 3 bases from J, with 13 bases between. This CDR3 contains 14 residues. This chain's CDR3 is CASTPRVFYNEQFF. The CDR3 DNA reads TGTGCCAGCACCCCGAGGGTATTCTACAATGAGCAGTTCTTC.

This clone occurred a few times. This chain links TRBV7-2 with TRBJ2-3; 14 bases map to TRBD2. The CDR3 length is 18 residues. J gave up 6 bases and V 0 bases, and 8 bases lay outside the gene matches. Germline V gene lookup returns CDR1 SGHTA and CDR2 FQGNSA. The CDR3: CASSLAVGLAGDSDTQYF. CDR3 nucleotide sequence: TGTGCCAGCAGCTTAGCTGTGGGACTAGCGGGAGACAGCGATACGCAGTATTTT.

There are a few counts of this clone. The V call is TRBV29-1, the J call TRBJ2-1; 7 bases are a match to TRBD1. The CDR3 has 16 residues. Germline V gives CDR1 SQVTM, CDR2 ANQGSEA. J was trimmed by 0 bases and V by 3 bases; bases with no gene match: 8. For the CDR3, the DNA is TGCAGCGTTGAGGGTGCTAGGGACAGCTCCTACAATGAGCAGTTCTTC. This encodes CSVEGARDSSYNEQFF.

There are a few counts of this clone. The J gene is TRBJ2-7, the V gene TRBV2; possibly TRBD1 or TRBD2 for D (5 bases each). CDR3 length: 15 residues. V lost 3 bases and J 2 bases, leaving 14 bases between the germline ends. Germline loops: CDR1 SNHLY, CDR2 FYNNEI. In DNA, the CDR3 is TGTGCCAGCAGTGACCCCGGGACCAATACCTACGAGCAGTACTTC. As protein: CASSDPGTNTYEQYF.

This clone has a handful of counts. The chain links TRBV14 to TRBJ2-5, with a possible D match to TRBD1 (6 bases). Trimming pared 3 bases from V and 5 bases from J, leaving 25 bases between. The CDR3 runs to 18 residues. The germline CDR1 and CDR2 sequences are SGHDN and FVKESK. CDR3 sequence: CASSQEIRQVQVRETQYF. The CDR3 DNA is TGTGCCAGCAGCCAGGAAATTCGACAGGTACAAGTACGGGAGACCCAGTACTTC.

The table lists this clone with many counts. The gene calls are TRBV2 and TRBJ1-1; a weak D match, TRBD1 (6 bases). V lost 6 bases and J 4 bases, leaving 9 bases between the germline ends. The CDR3 is 12 residues long. CDR1 is SNHLY and CDR2 is FYNNEI in the germline V gene. CDR3 DNA: TGTGCCAGCAGCACAGGGAGCACTGAAGCTTTCTTT. It translates to CASSTGSTEAFF.

This clone was picked up a small number of times. The chain couples TRBV18 to TRBJ2-3, with D hard to call. The V gene lost 3 bases and the J gene lost 4 bases, with 14 bases spanning the gap. Germline values: CDR1 KGHSH, CDR2 LQKENI. This CDR3 has 15 residues. CDR3 sequence (DNA): TGTGCCAGCTCACCTTGGGAAAGGGTGGCAGATACGCAGTATTTT. Translation gives CASSPWERVADTQYF.

Comment on this clone: An end of the junction does not agree with germline; a read error may underlie this. The J gene is TRBJ2-5, the V gene TRBV6-1; 9 bases fit TRBD1. The CDR3 consists of 17 residues. CDR1 and CDR2 from the germline V gene are MNHNS and SASEGT. CDR3 in amino acids: CAISESPMTGGDGTQYF. CDR3 bases: TGTGCCATCAGTGAGTCACCGATGACAGGGGGGGACGGGACCCAGTACTTC.

This clone was seen a few times. This sample includes further DNA sequences coding for the same CDR3. This sequence joins TRBV2 and TRBJ2-2, with 8 bases lining up with TRBD1. Germline V gene sequence: CDR1 SNHLY, CDR2 FYNNEI. The J segment lost 2 bases and the V segment lost 6 bases, leaving 2 bases of the junction unmatched. This CDR3 contains 14 residues. The CDR3: CASRGQANTGELFF. CDR3 DNA: TGTGCCAGCAGGGGACAGGCAAACACCGGGGAGCTGTTTTTT.

The V call is TRBV7-2, the J call TRBJ2-2; D uncertain. Germline V lookup: CDR1 SGHTA, CDR2 FQGNSA. The V gene lost 7 bases and the J gene lost 1 base, with 1 base spanning the gap. This CDR3 is built from 11 residues. The CDR3 reads CASKNTGELFF. As DNA, the CDR3 is TGTGCCAGCAAGAACACCGGGGAGCTGTTTTTT.

The sample holds a few counts of this clone. The chain combines TRBV10-3 with TRBJ2-3; unclear D gene. V was trimmed by 4 bases and J by 2 bases, leaving 10 bases between them. The germline CDR1 and CDR2 sequences are ENHRY and SYGVKD. The CDR3 consists of 14 residues. The DNA of the CDR3 is TGTGCCATCAGTGTACGGCTCTTCACAGATACGCAGTATTTT. Translated, it gives CAISVRLFTDTQYF.

This chain connects TRBV25-1 to TRBJ2-7; the match to TRBD1 covers 10 bases. The CDR3 has 16 amino acids. The J segment lost 5 bases and the V segment lost 4 bases, leaving 11 bases of the junction unmatched. Germline lookup yields CDR1 MGHDK and CDR2 SYGVNS. The DNA for the CDR3 is TGTGCCAGCAGTGTCCAGGGGGACAGGGGATCTCACGAGCAGTACTTC. Encoded protein: CASSVQGDRGSHEQYF.

This chain joins TRBV10-3 and TRBJ2-3; 7 bases agree with TRBD1. Trimming at V came to 8 bases and at J to 3 bases, leaving 8 bases not matched to a gene. Germline assignment: CDR1 ENHRY and CDR2 SYGVKD. This CDR3 is 14 amino acids long. The DNA for the CDR3 is TGTGCCATCCTGCGGCCAGGGGGAACAGATACGCAGTATTTT. Its protein product is CAILRPGGTDTQYF.

This clone has only a few counts. This chain joins TRBV30 and TRBJ1-3; 9 bases fit TRBD1. Germline assignment: CDR1 GTSNPN and CDR2 SVGIG (reference sequence). The ends lost 2 bases at V and 2 bases at J; junction bases unmatched: 4. The CDR3 totals 15 residues. The CDR3 region is CAWSSDRGPGNTIYF. CDR3 DNA: TGTGCCTGGAGTTCGGACAGGGGCCCTGGAAACACCATATATTTT.

The chain has TRBV6-1 and TRBJ2-2, with a tentative D call TRBD2 (5 bases). The CDR3 is 14 amino acids. V lost 6 bases and J lost 0, with 8 bases in between. CDR1 is MNHNS and CDR2 is SASEGT in the germline V gene. In nucleotides, the CDR3 is TGTGCCAGCAGGGGAGACGCGAACACCGGGGAGCTGTTTTTT. This gives the protein CASRGDANTGELFF.

A few counts support this clone. The V call is TRBV30, the J call TRBJ1-4; D uncertain. The germline V gene encodes CDR1 GTSNPN and CDR2 SVGIG (reference sequence). V lost 2 bases and J 3 bases, leaving 13 bases between the germline ends. This CDR3 has 15 residues. Here the CDR3 reads CAWSLRLRANEKLFF. Written as DNA, the CDR3 is TGTGCCTGGAGTCTAAGACTGCGGGCTAATGAAAAACTGTTTTTT.

A few counts support this clone. V usage is TRBV29-1 and J usage is TRBJ2-3; the D gene is possibly TRBD1 (6 bases). CDR3 length: 16 amino acids. CDR1 and CDR2 (germline): SQVTM, ANQGSEA. With 6 bases removed from V and 2 bases from J, the gap between germline ends came to 21 bases. The CDR3 loop is CSVEPPGQFPTDTQYF. The CDR3 DNA sequence: TGCAGCGTCGAACCCCCGGGACAATTTCCCACAGATACGCAGTATTTT.

There are a few counts of this clone. V usage is TRBV7-2 and J usage is TRBJ1-1; no clear D gene. The CDR3 runs to 14 residues. V dropped 5 bases and J dropped 0 bases, with 10 bases sitting between them. Germline CDR1 SGHTA, CDR2 FQGNSA. The CDR3 region is CASSQGSLNTEAFF. The CDR3 bases are TGTGCCAGCAGCCAAGGCTCACTGAACACTGAAGCTTTCTTT.